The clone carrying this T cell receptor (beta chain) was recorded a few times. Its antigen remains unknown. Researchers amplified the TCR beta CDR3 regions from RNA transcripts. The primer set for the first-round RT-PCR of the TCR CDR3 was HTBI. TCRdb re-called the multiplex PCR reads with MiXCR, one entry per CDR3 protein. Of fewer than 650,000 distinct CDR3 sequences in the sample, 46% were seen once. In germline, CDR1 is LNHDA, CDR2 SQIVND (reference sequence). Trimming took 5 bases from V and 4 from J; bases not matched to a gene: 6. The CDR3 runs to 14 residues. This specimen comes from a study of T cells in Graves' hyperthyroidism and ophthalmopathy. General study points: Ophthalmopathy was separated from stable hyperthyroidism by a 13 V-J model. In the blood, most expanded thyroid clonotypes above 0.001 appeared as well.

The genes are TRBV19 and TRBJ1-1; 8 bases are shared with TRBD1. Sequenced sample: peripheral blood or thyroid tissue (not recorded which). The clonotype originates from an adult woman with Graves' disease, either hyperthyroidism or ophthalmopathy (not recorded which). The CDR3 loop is CASSFRGRGTEAFF. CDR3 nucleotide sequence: TGTGCCAGTAGTTTCAGGGGGCGCGGCACTGAAGCTTTCTTT. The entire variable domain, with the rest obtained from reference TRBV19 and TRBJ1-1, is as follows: DGGITQSPKYLFRKEGQNVTLSCEQNLNHDAMYWYRQDPGQGLRLIYYSQIVNDFQKGDIAEGYSVSREKKESFPLTVTSAQKNPTAFYLCASSFRGRGTEAFFGQGTRLTVV.